Following are 30 T cell receptor beta chains from one sample sequenced in a study of blood T cell repertoires in COVID-19. Only in-frame clones appear in the TCRdb table, and some are missing; sequencing was by immunoSEQ multiplex PCR. The sample shows approximately 250,000 clones, roughly 83% of them seen only once. Sequencing was performed on peripheral blood. The receptors originated from a man aged 55 to 70 who had recovered from COVID-19.

The J gene is TRBJ2-2, the V gene TRBV11-3, with D possibly TRBD2 on 5 matching bases. CDR3 length: 18 amino acids. V lost 5 bases to trimming and J lost 0 bases, with 19 bases between them. The V gene's germline CDR1 is SGHNT and CDR2 YENEEA. CDR3 DNA: TGTGCCAGCAGCCCCGGAGAGGGCAGGACCGCGAACACCGGGGAGCTGTTTTTT. It yields the protein CASSPGEGRTANTGELFF.

This chain joins TRBV10-2 and TRBJ2-7; TRBD2 might be the D (6 bases). Trimming left V 6 bases short and J 0 bases short, with 18 bases between. This CDR3 region has 16 residues. Germline loops: CDR1 WSHSY, CDR2 SAAADI. This CDR3 is CASRTPPGGSSYEQYF. The CDR3 region has the DNA TGCGCCAGCAGGACCCCTCCCGGGGGTAGCTCCTACGAGCAGTACTTC.

The J gene is TRBJ2-1, the V gene TRBV7-9; 13 positions agree with TRBD2. J gave up 0 bases and V 4 bases, and 9 bases lay outside the gene matches. Germline V gene sequence: CDR1 SEHNR, CDR2 FQNEAQ (reference sequence). The length of the CDR3 is 19 residues. This CDR3 is CASSSGTSGIPASYNEQFF. For the CDR3, the DNA is TGTGCCAGCAGCTCCGGGACTAGCGGGATCCCTGCCTCCTACAATGAGCAGTTCTTC.

The chain has TRBV7-9 and TRBJ2-5, with D perhaps matching TRBD1 (6 bases). CDR3 length: 13 residues. Trimming removed 7 bases at V and 3 bases at J, with 12 bases between. Per the germline V gene, CDR1 is SEHNR and CDR2 is FQNEAQ (reference sequence). The CDR3 coding sequence is TGTGCCAGCACCCGTACAGGGAAAGAGACCCAGTACTTC. This codes for CASTRTGKETQYF.

The CDR3 protein is CASSPLGLAIRADTQYF. The CDR3 DNA reads as TGTGCCAGCTCACCATTGGGACTAGCGATCAGAGCAGATACGCAGTATTTT. This chain joins TRBV18 and TRBJ2-3; 10 bases line up with TRBD2. The CDR3 loop spans 17 amino acids. The V gene's germline CDR1 is KGHSH and CDR2 LQKENI. After removal of 2 bases from V and 4 bases from J, the junction contained 9 bases not matched to a gene. Combining the CDR3 with reference TRBV18 and TRBJ2-3 gives the whole variable domain NAGVMQNPRHLVRRRGQEARLRCSPMKGHSHVYWYRQLPEEGLKFMVYLQKENIIDESGMPKERFSAEFPKEGPSILRIQQVVRGDSAAYFCASSPLGLAIRADTQYFGPGTRLTVL.

This chain connects TRBV27 to TRBJ1-2, with D possibly matching TRBD1 (6 bases). Trimming took 5 bases from V and 8 from J, leaving 18 bases between them. CDR3 length equals 14 residues. Looked up from germline, CDR1 is MNHEY and CDR2 is SMNVEV (reference sequence). The DNA of the CDR3 is TGTGCCAGCAGTCTACAGGGTACAGTAGGGGGCTACACCTTC. Residues: CASSLQGTVGGYTF.

The chain joins TRBV11-2 to TRBJ1-3; no reliable D call. There are 12 residues in the CDR3. V lost 4 bases and J 4 bases, leaving 5 bases between the germline ends. Germline CDR1 and CDR2: SGHAT and FQNNGV. CDR3 amino acids: CASSYTGNTIYF. In DNA form, the CDR3 reads TGTGCCAGCAGCTACACGGGAAACACCATATATTTT.

V is TRBV3-1 (or the pseudogene TRBV3-2) and J is TRBJ1-1; D uncertain. Trimming took 0 bases from V and 2 from J, leaving 10 bases between them. Germline V gene data show CDR1 as LGHDT and CDR2 as YNNKEL (reference sequence). The length of the CDR3 is 15 residues. Written as DNA, the CDR3 is TGTGCCAGCAGCCAAGATTGGGAGATAAACACTGAAGCTTTCTTT. This translates into CASSQDWEINTEAFF.

This clone was observed a single time. The CDR3 sequence: CASSSLRGQYF. CDR3 DNA sequence: TGTGCCAGCAGTTCGTTACGAGGGCAGTACTTC. The chain is built from TRBV6-2 or TRBV6-3 and TRBJ2-7; D unclear. The CDR3 loop spans 11 amino acids. CDR1 MNHEY and CDR2 SVGEGT come from the germline V gene. Trimming removed 4 bases from V and 9 bases from J, with 10 bases in between.

This clone was counted a single time. At one end the junction does not follow the germline gene, possibly because of a read error. The chain carries TRBV6-1 and TRBJ2-3, with TRBD1 matching 10 bases. The CDR3 has 15 amino acids. Germline CDR1 MNHNS, CDR2 SASEGT. For the CDR3, the DNA is TGTGCCAGCAGAGAAGACAGGGGGCCCACAGATACGCAGTATTTT. Encoded protein: CASREDRGPTDTQYF.

The chain carries TRBV3-1 (or the pseudogene TRBV3-2) and TRBJ2-7; 7 nucleotides align to TRBD2. Germline V gene lookup returns CDR1 LGHDT and CDR2 YNNKEL (reference sequence). This CDR3 has 14 residues. The V and J ends lost 4 bases and 8 bases, in that order; junction bases with no gene match: 11. CDR3 residues: CASSPSGNSLQQYF. The CDR3 region has the DNA TGTGCCAGCAGCCCCAGCGGGAACTCGCTCCAGCAGTACTTC.

There are a few counts of this clone. This chain connects TRBV2 to TRBJ2-7, with TRBD2 matching 8 bases. J lost 6 bases, V lost 5 bases, and 6 bases had no gene match. This CDR3 region has 13 residues. Germline CDR1 is SNHLY and CDR2 is FYNNEI. The CDR3, as DNA: TGTGCCAGCAGTAGCGGACTAGCTCTCGAGCAGTACTTC. This gives the protein CASSSGLALEQYF.

The J gene is TRBJ2-1, the V gene TRBV27; 13 nucleotides match TRBD2. Trimming removed 7 bases from V and 6 bases from J; junction bases left unmatched: 9. CDR1 is MNHEY and CDR2 is SMNVEV in the germline V gene (reference sequence). The CDR3 spans 16 residues. CDR3 DNA sequence: TGTGCCAGCACTTTCCAGGGACTAGCGGGACGCAATGAGCAGTTCTTC. This encodes CASTFQGLAGRNEQFF.

This clone was seen a handful of times. The chain carries TRBV2 and TRBJ1-5; D remains ambiguous. The V gene's germline CDR1 is SNHLY and CDR2 FYNNEI. V lost 6 bases and J lost 3, with 12 bases in between. The CDR3 is made up of 14 amino acids. As DNA, the CDR3 is TGTGCCAGCAGGGCTGACATTGCCAATCAGCCCCAGCATTTT. This encodes CASRADIANQPQHF.

This sequence joins TRBV7-2 and TRBJ1-6; possible D gene TRBD1, 6 bases. Per the germline V gene, CDR1 is SGHTA and CDR2 is FQGNSA. The CDR3 loop spans 13 amino acids. Deletions cut 3 bases from V and 8 bases from J, with 8 bases between. DNA of the CDR3: TGTGCCAGCAGCTTTCAGGGGTATTCACCCCTCCACTTT. Its translation: CASSFQGYSPLHF. Full variable domain (remainder filled in from reference TRBV7-2 and TRBJ1-6): GAGVSQSPSNKVTEKGKDVELRCDPISGHTALYWYRQSLGQGLEFLIYFQGNSAPDKSGLPSDRFSAERTGGSVSTLTIQRTQQEDSAVYLCASSFQGYSPLHFGNGTRLTVT.

This clone has a single count. J is TRBJ2-7 and V is TRBV5-1, with D maybe TRBD1 (6 bases). CDR3 length: 14 amino acids. The ends were cut back, 3 bases at V and 3 bases at J, with 13 bases in the middle. Germline CDR1 and CDR2: SGHRS and YFSETQ. CDR3 nucleotide sequence: TGCGCCAGCAGCTCAAGGACAGCAAACTACGAGCAGTACTTC. This encodes CASSSRTANYEQYF.

CDR3 DNA: TGTGCCAGCAGCGCGGGACTAGCGGGCCTATACAATGAGCAGTTCTTC. Translated, it gives CASSAGLAGLYNEQFF. This chain uses TRBV9 with TRBJ2-1; TRBD2 matches 12 bases. Germline assignment: CDR1 SGDLS and CDR2 YYNGEE. The V gene end was trimmed by 3 bases and the J gene end by 4 bases; junction bases not matched to a gene: 5. The CDR3 consists of 16 residues.

V usage is TRBV11-2 and J usage is TRBJ2-7, with 12 bases aligning to TRBD2. The germline CDR1 and CDR2 sequences are SGHAT and FQNNGV. Trimming took 1 base from V and 2 from J; bases not matched to a gene: 9. This CDR3 region has 18 residues. CDR3 sequence (DNA): TGTGCCAGCAGCTTAGCTAGACTAGCGGGAGTGACTACCTACGAGCAGTACTTC. Its translation is CASSLARLAGVTTYEQYF.

This clone was picked up one time. The DNA for the CDR3 is TGTGCCAGCAGCCCGGGAAACTATGGCTACACCTTC. Translating it yields CASSPGNYGYTF. The rearrangement links TRBV28 to TRBJ1-2, with unresolved D. Germline V CDR1 and CDR2: MDHEN, SYDVKM. V dropped 6 bases and J dropped 2 bases, with 7 bases sitting between them. The CDR3 runs 12 residues.

V is TRBV5-4 and J is TRBJ2-7, with TRBD1 matching over 8 bases. The CDR3 contains 16 residues. Losses at the gene ends were 4 bases for V and 5 bases for J; bases not matched to a gene: 14. CDR1 and CDR2 from the germline V gene are SGHNT and YYREEE (reference sequence). This CDR3 is CASSPAAGTGGNEQYF. CDR3 coding DNA: TGTGCCAGCAGCCCGGCAGCCGGGACAGGAGGTAACGAGCAGTACTTC.

The V call is TRBV18, the J call TRBJ1-6; the match to TRBD1 covers 8 bases. This CDR3 is 15 amino acids long. The V gene end was trimmed by 3 bases and the J gene end by 6 bases; junction bases not matched to a gene: 4. Germline V gene data show CDR1 as KGHSH and CDR2 as LQKENI. The CDR3 DNA follows: TGTGCCAGCTCACCCCCGACAGGGGTTAATTCACCCCTCCACTTT. Its translation is CASSPPTGVNSPLHF.

The CDR3 DNA is TGTGCCAGCTCACCACCTCAGGGCAGAGCTAACTATGGCTACACCTTC. The encoded protein is CASSPPQGRANYGYTF. The chain uses TRBV18 and TRBJ1-2; perhaps TRBD1 as D (5 bases). V lost 0 bases and J lost 0, with 11 bases in between. The CDR3 contains 16 residues. Germline V gives CDR1 KGHSH, CDR2 LQKENI.

This clone has only one observation. The chain combines TRBV5-5 with TRBJ1-5; TRBD1 aligns across 9 bases. CDR1 and CDR2 (germline): SGHKS, YYEKEE (reference sequence). The CDR3 sequence is 14 residues long. The V and J ends lost 3 bases and 10 bases, in that order; junction bases with no gene match: 8. The CDR3 coding sequence is TGTGCCAGCAGCTGGGGGACAGGGACGTACCCCCAGCATTTT. Protein sequence: CASSWGTGTYPQHF. The variable domain in full, completed from reference TRBV5-5 and TRBJ1-5, reads DAGVTQSPTHLIKTRGQQVTLRCSPISGHKSVSWYQQVLGQGPQFIFQYYEKEERGRGNFPDRFSARQFPNYSSELNVNALLLGDSALYLCASSWGTGTYPQHFGDGTRLSIL.

V is TRBV6-5 and J is TRBJ1-1; unclear D gene. The CDR3 consists of 13 residues. The germline gives CDR1 MNHEY, CDR2 SVGAGI. V lost 2 bases and J 0 bases, leaving 4 bases between the germline ends. CDR3 nucleotides: TGTGCCAGCAGTTACAGAGTGAACACTGAAGCTTTCTTT. Translation gives CASSYRVNTEAFF.

CDR3 residues: CASESGGLAGYWTDTQYF. Written as DNA, the CDR3 is TGTGCCAGCGAGTCTGGGGGACTAGCGGGATACTGGACAGATACGCAGTATTTT. The rearrangement joins TRBV7-8 to TRBJ2-3; 13 nucleotides agree with TRBD2. V was pared by 8 bases and J by 3 bases, with 14 bases of the junction left unmatched. The CDR3 extends over 18 amino acids. Germline loops: CDR1 SGHVS, CDR2 FQNEAQ.

The chain recombines TRBV6-6 with TRBJ1-6, with D perhaps matching TRBD1 (6 bases). Trimming left V 7 bases short and J 9 bases short, with 22 bases between. CDR1 is MNHNY, CDR2 SVGAGI, per germline (reference sequence). This CDR3 comprises 16 residues. CDR3 nucleotide sequence: TGTGCCAGCACCAGGGGCTCTTCGGGGATCGGTTCACCCCTCCACTTT. Protein sequence: CASTRGSSGIGSPLHF.

The chain employs TRBV5-1 and TRBJ1-3; tentatively, D is TRBD1 (6 bases). The CDR3 is 17 residues long. Germline assignment: CDR1 SGHRS and CDR2 YFSETQ. Trimming removed 0 bases from V and 0 bases from J, with 13 bases in between. CDR3 nucleotides: TGCGCCAGCAGCTTGGCCCCCAGGGGCCTCTCTGGAAACACCATATATTTT. It encodes CASSLAPRGLSGNTIYF.

V gene TRBV28 combines with J gene TRBJ2-3, with D tentatively TRBD2 (6 bases). The CDR3 is 19 amino acids. V was clipped by 6 bases and J by 0 bases, with 25 bases between them. CDR1 and CDR2 from the germline V gene are MDHEN and SYDVKM. The CDR3: CASSLARLGAPSSTDTQYF. As DNA, the CDR3 is TGTGCCAGCAGCTTGGCTCGACTAGGCGCCCCTTCTAGCACAGATACGCAGTATTTT.

This chain links TRBV18 with TRBJ2-3, with TRBD2 matching 9 bases. This CDR3 has 15 residues. J lost 3 bases, V lost 3 bases, and 4 bases had no gene match. CDR1 and CDR2 (germline): KGHSH, LQKENI. As DNA, the CDR3 is TGTGCCAGCTCACCGCGGGAGGGCCCGACAGATACGCAGTATTTT. It is translated as CASSPREGPTDTQYF.

The chain combines TRBV5-1 with TRBJ1-2; D may be TRBD1 (5 bases). This CDR3 has 14 amino acids. Germline V gives CDR1 SGHRS, CDR2 YFSETQ. Trimming removed 0 bases from V and 8 bases from J, with 14 bases in between. CDR3 loop: CASSLERGLGGYTF. The CDR3 DNA sequence: TGCGCCAGCAGCTTGGAAAGGGGTTTAGGAGGCTACACCTTC.